The 9 T cell receptor beta chains below come from one sample, sequenced in a study of T cell changes during pregnancy in multiple sclerosis. The table came from immunoSEQ multiplex PCR; TCRdb's copy has only in-frame clones and leaves some out. There are roughly 24,000 clones in the sample; 86% occur only once, and approximately 8% lies in the top ten. Here the sequenced sample was CD8+ T cells from peripheral blood mononuclear cells, taken in the first trimester of pregnancy. These receptors were taken from a female donor in good health, enrolled as a control in a pregnancy study.

Remarks on this clone: Different DNA sequences within this sample yield the same CDR3. This chain joins TRBV9 and TRBJ1-5; D gene unclear. From germline, CDR1 is SGDLS and CDR2 YYNGEE. The CDR3 is 14 residues long. The V end lost 0 bases, the J end lost 2 bases, and 6 bases lay between the germline ends. The CDR3 spells CASSVAGGNQPQHF. CDR3 in DNA: TGTGCCAGCAGCGTAGCCGGGGGCAATCAGCCCCAGCATTTT. Supplemented by reference TRBV9 and TRBJ1-5, the full variable domain reads DSGVTQTPKHLITATGQRVTLRCSPRSGDLSVYWYQQSLDQGLQFLIQYYNGEERAKGNILERFSAQQFPDLHSELNLSSLELGDSALYFCASSVAGGNQPQHFGDGTRLSIL.

A note on this clone: A much bigger clone sits one base away, suggesting this may be a read error. V is TRBV5-1 and J is TRBJ2-1; D may be TRBD2 (7 bases). The V end was cut by 0 bases, the J end by 6 bases, with 13 bases between. This CDR3 is built from 15 residues. Per the germline V gene, CDR1 is SGHRS and CDR2 is YFSETQ. The CDR3 loop is CASSLEGGQGNEQFF. CDR3 bases: TGCGCCAGCAGCTTGGAGGGGGGGCAAGGCAATGAGCAGTTCTTC.

The chain employs TRBV7-9 and TRBJ1-2; TRBD1 matches 7 bases. J lost 0 bases, V lost 5 bases, and 9 bases had no gene match. This CDR3 spans 16 amino acids. The germline V gene encodes CDR1 SEHNR and CDR2 FQNEAQ (reference sequence). The CDR3 coding sequence is TGTGCCAGCAGCCCCGTCGGGACAGTAGCTAACTATGGCTACACCTTC. Its protein product is CASSPVGTVANYGYTF.

V is TRBV6-5 and J is TRBJ1-2; TRBD1 aligns across 8 bases. J gave up 7 bases and V 2 bases, and 6 bases lay outside the gene matches. The CDR3 length is 14 residues. Germline V lookup: CDR1 MNHEY, CDR2 SVGAGI. CDR3: CASSYQRQGPGYTF. CDR3 bases: TGTGCCAGCAGTTACCAGAGACAGGGGCCTGGCTACACCTTC.

The chain is built from TRBV4-3 and TRBJ1-6, with D possibly being TRBD1 (6 bases). The CDR3 totals 16 residues. Germline CDR1 is LGHNA and CDR2 is YSLEER. V was clipped by 0 bases and J by 5 bases, with 11 bases between them. Here the CDR3 DNA reads TGCGCCAGCAGCCAAGATCCGGCAGGGGATAATTCACCCCTCCACTTT. It codes for CASSQDPAGDNSPLHF.

The chain uses TRBV9 and TRBJ2-1, with 7 positions matching TRBD2. The CDR3 contains 14 residues. V shed 4 bases and J 9 bases; nucleotides not matched to a gene: 10. Per germline, CDR1 SGDLS and CDR2 YYNGEE. CDR3 loop: CASSPPLGGSEQFF. The CDR3 coding sequence is TGTGCCAGCAGCCCCCCCTTGGGGGGGAGTGAGCAGTTCTTC.

J is TRBJ2-2 and V is TRBV6-5, with 11 bases fitting TRBD2. The ends lost 4 bases at V and 5 bases at J; junction bases unmatched: 6. The germline V gene encodes CDR1 MNHEY and CDR2 SVGAGI. This CDR3 comprises 16 residues. The CDR3: CASSFGTSGLTGELFF. In DNA form, the CDR3 reads TGTGCCAGCAGTTTTGGGACTAGCGGTCTAACCGGGGAGCTGTTTTTT.

The rearrangement uses TRBV9 and TRBJ2-1; 11 bases map to TRBD2. The CDR3 totals 14 residues. The junction had 2 bases not matched to a gene; V was cut back by 2 bases and J by 7 bases. CDR1 SGDLS and CDR2 YYNGEE come from the germline V gene. CDR3 sequence: CASSVTSGGNEQFF. Written as DNA, the CDR3 is TGTGCCAGCAGCGTCACTAGCGGGGGAAATGAGCAGTTCTTC.

The rearrangement uses TRBV7-9 and TRBJ2-3; 7 positions agree with TRBD2. The CDR3 contains 13 residues. Per germline, CDR1 SEHNR and CDR2 FQNEAQ (reference sequence). Trimming at V came to 7 bases and at J to 7 bases, leaving 8 bases not matched to a gene. The DNA for the CDR3 is TGTGCCAGCACCCTGAGCGGGACTTATACGCAGTATTTT. As protein: CASTLSGTYTQYF.